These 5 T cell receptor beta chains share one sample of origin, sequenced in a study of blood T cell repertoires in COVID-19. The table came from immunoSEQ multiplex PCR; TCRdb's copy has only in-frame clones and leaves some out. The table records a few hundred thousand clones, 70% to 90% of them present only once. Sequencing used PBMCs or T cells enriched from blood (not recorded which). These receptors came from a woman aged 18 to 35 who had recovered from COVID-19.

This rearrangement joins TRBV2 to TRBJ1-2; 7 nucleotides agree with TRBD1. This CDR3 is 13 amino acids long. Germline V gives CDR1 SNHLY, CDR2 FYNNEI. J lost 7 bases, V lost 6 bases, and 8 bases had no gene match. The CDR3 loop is CASSADQGVGYTF. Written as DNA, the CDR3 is TGTGCCAGCAGCGCCGACCAGGGGGTTGGCTACACCTTC.

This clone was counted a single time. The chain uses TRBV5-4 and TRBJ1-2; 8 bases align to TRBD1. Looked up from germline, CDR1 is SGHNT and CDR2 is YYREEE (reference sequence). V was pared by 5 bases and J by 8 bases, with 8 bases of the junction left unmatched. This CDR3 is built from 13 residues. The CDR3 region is CASSLQGAGGYTF. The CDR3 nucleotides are TGTGCCAGCAGTCTCCAGGGGGCGGGGGGCTACACCTTC.

Written as DNA, the CDR3 is TGTGCCAGCAGTACCACAGGGGGAAGGCAGTTCTTC. It encodes CASSTTGGRQFF. The chain has TRBV12-3 or TRBV12-4 and TRBJ2-1; 8 bases agree with TRBD1. This CDR3 is 12 amino acids long. V lost 5 bases to trimming and J lost 12 bases; unmatched junction nucleotides: 6.

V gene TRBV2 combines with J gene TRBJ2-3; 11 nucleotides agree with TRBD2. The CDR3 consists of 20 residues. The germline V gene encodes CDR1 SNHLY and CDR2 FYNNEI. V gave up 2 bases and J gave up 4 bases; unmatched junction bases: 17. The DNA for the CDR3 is TGTGCCAGCAGTGAATCGGGGCTAGCGGGAGGATGGGGGGTCCCAGATACGCAGTATTTT. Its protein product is CASSESGLAGGWGVPDTQYF.

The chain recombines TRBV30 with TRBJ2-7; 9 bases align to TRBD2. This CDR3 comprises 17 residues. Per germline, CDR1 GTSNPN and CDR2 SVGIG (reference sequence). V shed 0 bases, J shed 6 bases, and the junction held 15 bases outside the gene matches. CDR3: CAWSVRPSGETQGEQYF. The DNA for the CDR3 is TGTGCCTGGAGTGTACGTCCTAGCGGGGAAACCCAGGGCGAGCAGTACTTC.